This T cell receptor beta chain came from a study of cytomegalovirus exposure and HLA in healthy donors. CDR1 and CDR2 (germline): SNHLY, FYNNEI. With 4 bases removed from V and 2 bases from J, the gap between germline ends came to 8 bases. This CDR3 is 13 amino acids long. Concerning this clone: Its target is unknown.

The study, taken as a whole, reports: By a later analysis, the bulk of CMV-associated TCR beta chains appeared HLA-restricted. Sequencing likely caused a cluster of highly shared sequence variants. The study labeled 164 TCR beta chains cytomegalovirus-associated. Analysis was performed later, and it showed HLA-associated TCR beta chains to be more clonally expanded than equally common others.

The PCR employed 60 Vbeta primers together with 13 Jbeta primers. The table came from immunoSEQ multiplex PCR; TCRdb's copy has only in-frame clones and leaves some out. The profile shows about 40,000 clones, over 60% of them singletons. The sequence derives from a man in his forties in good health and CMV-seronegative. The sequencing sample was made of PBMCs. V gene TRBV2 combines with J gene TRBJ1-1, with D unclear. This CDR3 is CASSVGKNTEAFF. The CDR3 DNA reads TGTGCCAGCAGTGTCGGTAAAAACACTGAAGCTTTCTTT.